This entry concerns a single T cell receptor beta chain. These data are taken from a study of T cells expressing NK-cell markers. Study details: Seropositivity for HCMV was found in seven of the eight sequenced donors, with one seronegative.

From germline, CDR1 is LGHNA and CDR2 YNFKEQ. The CDR3 has 13 amino acids. No DNA is given; TCRdb re-called the 5' RACE reads and lists each CDR3 protein once. The sample spans hundreds of thousands of distinct CDR3 sequences; the ten largest clones claim less than 4.5%. The genes are TRBV4-2 and TRBJ1-5. The sample taken for sequencing was blood T cells: a sorted CD56 or NKG2C T cell subset, CD4+ or CD8+ T cells, or bulk PBMC T cells (not recorded which). This clonotype was sampled from a man aged 18 to 30 in good health. This chain's CDR3 is CASSQYENQPQHF.